The rows below give T cell receptor beta chains drawn from one sample of a study of blood T cells in healthy people across ages. Using its own MiXCR run on the 5' RACE reads, TCRdb lists one record per CDR3 protein. The sample contains hundreds of thousands of distinct CDR3 sequences, roughly 50% of which appear only once. The sample comprised blood. The receptors come from a man older than 75 in good health. CDR3s include the opening cysteine and the closing phenylalanine or tryptophan. D genes are given only for firm matches. The size of a clone is reported for some rows only, either as once, few or many, or as a class for expanded clones.

v_gene	j_gene	abundance	d_gene	CDR3nt	CDR3aa
TRBV5-1	TRBJ2-5	once	TRBD1	TGCGCCAGCATGGAGGAAAGGACAGGCCAAGAGACCCAGTACTTC	CASMEERTGQETQYF
TRBV11-2	TRBJ2-7	.	.	TGTGCCAGCAGCTTAGGGGCGGGACCTACCTACGAGCAGTACTTC	CASSLGAGPTYEQYF
TRBV20-1	TRBJ2-3	few	TRBD2	TGCAGTGCGGGAGGGACTAGCGGGAGTATTGGTACAGATACGCAGTATTTT	CSAGGTSGSIGTDTQYF
TRBV12-3/TRBV12-4	TRBJ2-3	few	.	TGTGCCAGCAGTATTTTCGGAAGAGACGCGTATTTT	CASSIFGRDAYF
TRBV6-5	TRBJ1-4	.	.	TGTGCCAGCAGTTCCGGGATCCCTAATGAAAAACTGTTTTTT	CASSSGIPNEKLFF
TRBV2	TRBJ1-2	once	TRBD1	TGTGCCAGTAGGACAGGGGAACACTATGGCTACACCTTC	CASRTGEHYGYTF
TRBV4-1	TRBJ2-7	.	.	TGCGCCAGCAGCCCTAGGGTGGCGGCGGACCTTTACGAGCAGTACTTC	CASSPRVAADLYEQYF
TRBV20-1	TRBJ2-1	.	.	TGCAGTGCTAGGGGCCAGCAGCCCCGCAGCTCCTACAATGAGCAGTTCTTC	CSARGQQPRSSYNEQFF
TRBV27	TRBJ2-7	.	TRBD1	TGTGCCAGCAGTTTGGACAGGGACCGCTACGAGCAGTACTTC	CASSLDRDRYEQYF
TRBV2	TRBJ2-1	.	TRBD2	TGTGCCGGCAGCAAAGGGGCGGGGGTGGCCTACAATGAGCAGTTCTTC	CAGSKGAGVAYNEQFF
TRBV7-2	TRBJ1-1	.	.	TGTGCCAGCAACCCACAGGGCCTTCCGAACACTGAAGCTTTCTTT	CASNPQGLPNTEAFF
TRBV9	TRBJ2-7	.	TRBD1	TGTGCCAGCAGCGCACTTGACAGGGGGCCCTACGAGCAGTACTTC	CASSALDRGPYEQYF
TRBV12-3/TRBV12-4	TRBJ1-2	few	.	TGTGCCAGCAGCCCGAGTGGGTACGGCTACACCTTC	CASSPSGYGYTF
TRBV9	TRBJ1-5	once	TRBD1	TGTGCCAGCAGCGGCGGGACAGGGTTCGGTCAGCCCCAGCATTTT	CASSGGTGFGQPQHF
TRBV5-1	TRBJ2-7	many	.	TGCGCCAGCAGCTTAGAGAACGAGCAGTACTTC	CASSLENEQYF
TRBV3-1	TRBJ2-7	.	.	TGTGCCAGCAGCCAAGGGTACTCCAGCTCCTACGAGCAGTACTTC	CASSQGYSSSYEQYF
TRBV3-1	TRBJ2-3	once	.	TGTGCCAGCCGAAGGTGGGACACTCTCTCAGATACGCAGTATTTT	CASRRWDTLSDTQYF
TRBV12-3/TRBV12-4	TRBJ2-6	.	.	TGTGCCAGCAGTTTGCTGTCTCCCCAGGCCGGGGCCAACGTCCTGACTTTC	CASSLLSPQAGANVLTF
TRBV7-9	TRBJ1-1	.	.	TGTGCCAGCAGCTTCGGGGGCATGAACACTGAAGCTTTCTTT	CASSFGGMNTEAFF
TRBV7-2	TRBJ2-1	.	TRBD1	TGTGCCAGCAGCTTTGCCGGGACAGGGGCCTACAATGAGCAGTTCTTC	CASSFAGTGAYNEQFF
TRBV7-9	TRBJ2-5	.	TRBD2	TGTGCCAGCAGCTTAGATGGGGGGGTCCAAGAGACCCAGTACTTC	CASSLDGGVQETQYF
TRBV7-6	TRBJ2-3	.	.	TGTGCCAGCAGCTTATTTACGAGCGGAATCTTGTATTTT	CASSLFTSGILYF
TRBV7-2	TRBJ2-5	once	.	TGTGCCAGCAGCCCAGGGGACTACCGGGAGACCCAGTACTTC	CASSPGDYRETQYF
TRBV5-1	TRBJ2-5	few	TRBD2	TGCGCCAGCAGCTTGGGAATAGCGGGAGTAGGAGAGACCCAGTACTTC	CASSLGIAGVGETQYF
TRBV7-2	TRBJ1-1	.	.	TGTGCCAGCAGCCGGGCAAATGCTGAAGCTTTCTTT	CASSRANAEAFF
TRBV5-1	TRBJ2-3	.	TRBD2	TGCGCCAGCAGCTTGGTGCGGGAGGGCCCAGGAGATACGCAGTATTTT	CASSLVREGPGDTQYF
TRBV6-2/TRBV6-3	TRBJ2-7	many	TRBD1	TGTGCCAGCAGTCGGGACAGGGGGTACGAGCAGTACTTC	CASSRDRGYEQYF
TRBV4-1	TRBJ2-1	few	.	TGCGCCAGCAGCCATCCCCGGGACCCGGCGGGGAATGAGCAGTTCTTC	CASSHPRDPAGNEQFF